This T cell receptor beta chain was identified in a study of T cell responses to AZD1222 COVID-19 vaccine. Study outcomes and limitations: The donor group comprised mostly white British people and more females; the analysis possibly underestimated clonal diversity. Repertoire sampling was restricted to post-peak T cell response timepoints. Spike-specific TCR breadth and depth were elevated following two AZD1222 doses. AZD1222 recipients seropositive at baseline numbered only five or six.

As concerns this clone: The antigen is unknown.

The method was immunoSEQ multiplex PCR; TCRdb's version includes in-frame clones alone and lacks a portion of them. The table lists 150,000 or so clones, about 90% of them singletons. Germline CDR1 reads MNHEY; CDR2 reads SMNVEV (reference sequence). Trimming pared 6 bases from V and 1 base from J, leaving 9 bases between. The CDR3 runs to 13 residues. The chain links TRBV27 to TRBJ2-5; no clear D gene. The sample in question was peripheral blood, obtained 28 days after the second dose of the MenACWY control vaccine. The receptor was isolated from an adult who received the MenACWY meningococcal vaccine as a control. The CDR3 loop is CASSLHFQETQYF. Here the CDR3 DNA reads TGTGCCAGCAGCCTACATTTCCAAGAGACCCAGTACTTC.